This passage covers 15 T cell receptor beta chains from one sample sequenced in a study of T cells in Graves' hyperthyroidism and ophthalmopathy. Researchers amplified the TCR beta CDR3 regions from RNA transcripts. First-round RT-PCR targeting the TCR CDR3 was performed with the HTBI primer set. TCRdb analysed the multiplex PCR reads with MiXCR anew, one entry per CDR3 protein. The table records 540,000 or so distinct CDR3 sequences, approximately 14% of them present only once. Sequenced sample: blood. Receptor source: a woman aged 30 to 39 with Graves' hyperthyroidism.

In its sample, this clonotype was seen many times. This sequence joins TRBV30 and TRBJ1-5; TRBD1 matches 7 bases. V lost 5 bases and J lost 2; bases outside the gene matches: 3. Per germline, CDR1 GTSNPN and CDR2 SVGIG (reference sequence). This CDR3 comprises 13 residues. CDR3 nucleotides: TGTGCCTGGGCAACAGGGGGCAATCAGCCCCAGCATTTT. Translated, it gives CAWATGGNQPQHF.

This clonotype was detected only a few times. The V gene is TRBV2, the J gene TRBJ1-3; D might be TRBD1 (5 bases). CDR3 size: 12 residues. V was shortened by 8 bases and J by 2 bases, with 7 bases between the two germline ends. Germline values: CDR1 SNHLY, CDR2 FYNNEI. CDR3 amino acids: CASPGAGNTIYF. The CDR3, as DNA: TGTGCCAGCCCGGGGGCTGGAAACACCATATATTTT.

This clonotype was found a few times. The V and J genes are TRBV5-5 and TRBJ2-2, with D perhaps TRBD1 (7 bases). V lost 0 bases to trimming and J lost 7 bases, with 10 bases between them. This CDR3 spans 14 amino acids. CDR1 is SGHKS and CDR2 is YYEKEE in the germline V gene (reference sequence). In DNA form, the CDR3 reads TGTGCCAGCAGCTTGGCAGGGGGGATCGGGGAGCTGTTTTTT. Translated, it gives CASSLAGGIGELFF.

In this sample, this clonotype turned up many times. The chain links TRBV7-9 to TRBJ2-5; D might be TRBD1 (5 bases). CDR1 and CDR2 (germline): SEHNR, FQNEAQ (reference sequence). This CDR3 has 13 residues. Trimming cost V 7 bases and J 2 bases, with 11 bases left between them. The CDR3 sequence: CASTMGQQETQYF. CDR3 DNA: TGTGCCAGCACCATGGGGCAGCAAGAGACCCAGTACTTC.

The genes are TRBV12-3 or TRBV12-4 and TRBJ2-7; unclear D gene. This CDR3 comprises 13 residues. The ends were cut back, 1 base at V and 7 bases at J, with 11 bases in the middle. CDR3 DNA sequence: TGTGCCAGCAGTTTAGGCGAATGGAGTGAGCAGTACTTC. This sequence encodes CASSLGEWSEQYF.

In its sample, this clonotype was seen many times. The chain links TRBV5-1 to TRBJ2-7; D gene unclear. Trimming left V 5 bases short and J 3 bases short, with 21 bases between. Germline values: CDR1 SGHRS, CDR2 YFSETQ. The CDR3 length is 16 residues. CDR3: CASRKTELGPLYEQYF. In nucleotides, the CDR3 is TGCGCCAGCAGAAAAACCGAGTTAGGCCCCCTCTACGAGCAGTACTTC.

The chain is built from TRBV6-6 and TRBJ1-5; unclear D gene. V lost 2 bases, J lost 4 bases, and 6 bases lay in between. CDR1 and CDR2 from the germline V gene are MNHNY and SVGAGI (reference sequence). The CDR3 spans 13 residues. Here the CDR3 DNA reads TGTGCCAGCAGTTACCGAAGAAATCAGCCCCAGCATTTT. This sequence encodes CASSYRRNQPQHF.

This clonotype was counted ten times or more. V and J are TRBV5-1 and TRBJ2-7; the D gene is possibly TRBD2 (5 bases). The CDR3 length is 14 residues. Germline V gives CDR1 SGHRS, CDR2 YFSETQ. V was trimmed by 0 bases and J by 2 bases, leaving 9 bases between them. In DNA form, the CDR3 reads TGCGCCAGCAGCTTGGACGGGATTGCCTACGAGCAGTACTTC. Its translation: CASSLDGIAYEQYF.

For the CDR3, the DNA is TGTGCCACCAGCAGAGATTATGCAGATACGCAGTATTTT. This gives the protein CATSRDYADTQYF. The chain joins TRBV15 to TRBJ2-3; the D is unclear. The ends were cut back, 0 bases at V and 4 bases at J, with 5 bases in the middle. Germline V CDR1 and CDR2: LNHNV, YYDKDF (reference sequence). The CDR3 is made up of 13 amino acids. Full variable domain (remainder filled in from reference TRBV15 and TRBJ2-3): DAMVIQNPRYQVTQFGKPVTLSCSQTLNHNVMYWYQQKSSQAPKLLFHYYDKDFNNEADTPDNFQSRRPNTSFCFLDIRSPGLGDTAMYLCATSRDYADTQYFGPGTRLTVL.

The chain joins TRBV14 to TRBJ2-1, with D possibly being TRBD1 (6 bases). With 1 base removed from V and 2 bases from J, the gap between germline ends came to 9 bases. The germline V gene has CDR1 SGHDN and CDR2 FVKESK. CDR3 length: 15 residues. The CDR3 DNA follows: TGTGCCAGCAGCCAAGTCGCAGGGGCCTACAATGAGCAGTTCTTC. The encoded protein is CASSQVAGAYNEQFF.

This clonotype appeared many times. The chain has TRBV20-1 and TRBJ2-5; D remains unclear. Looked up from germline, CDR1 is DFQATT and CDR2 is SNEGSKA (reference sequence). This CDR3 has 14 residues. The germline V and J ends were trimmed by 0 bases and 2 bases, with 10 bases remaining between them. In DNA form, the CDR3 reads TGCAGTGCTAGAGATTTGGCGGAGCAAGAGACCCAGTACTTC. Protein: CSARDLAEQETQYF.

This clonotype came up many times. V gene TRBV28 combines with J gene TRBJ1-2; D possibly corresponds to TRBD1 (5 bases). The CDR3 is 13 residues long. Trimming took off 8 bases at V and 0 bases at J, with 10 bases between the two ends. Germline V lookup: CDR1 MDHEN, CDR2 SYDVKM. The DNA of the CDR3 is TGTGCCAGCCAGGGCCATACTAACTATGGCTACACCTTC. This sequence encodes CASQGHTNYGYTF.

This clonotype was seen a handful of times. The J gene is TRBJ2-7, the V gene TRBV10-3; 9 bases match TRBD2. Germline CDR1 reads ENHRY; CDR2 reads SYGVKD. The V gene end was trimmed by 8 bases and the J gene end by 3 bases; junction bases not matched to a gene: 5. The CDR3 is 13 amino acids. This CDR3 is CAIDRLADYEQYF. In DNA, the CDR3 is TGTGCCATCGACCGACTAGCGGACTACGAGCAGTACTTC.

The sample holds many counts of this clonotype. This chain links TRBV7-3 with TRBJ2-1; D may be TRBD1 or TRBD2 (7 bases each). CDR3 length: 15 residues. The V end was cut by 5 bases, the J end by 9 bases, with 20 bases between. Looked up from germline, CDR1 is SGHTA and CDR2 is FQGTGA. The CDR3 protein is CASSPRGGALGEQFF. CDR3 nucleotide sequence: TGTGCCAGCAGCCCCAGGGGGGGGGCGTTGGGTGAGCAGTTCTTC.

The chain employs TRBV7-9 and TRBJ2-2; TRBD1 agrees at 9 bases. The CDR3 contains 18 residues. The V and J ends lost 2 bases and 2 bases, in that order; junction bases with no gene match: 9. CDR1 SEHNR and CDR2 FQNEAQ come from the germline V gene (reference sequence). CDR3 in amino acids: CASSLRAPGQGNTGELFF. The DNA of the CDR3 is TGTGCCAGCAGCTTACGGGCGCCGGGACAGGGTAACACCGGGGAGCTGTTTTTT.